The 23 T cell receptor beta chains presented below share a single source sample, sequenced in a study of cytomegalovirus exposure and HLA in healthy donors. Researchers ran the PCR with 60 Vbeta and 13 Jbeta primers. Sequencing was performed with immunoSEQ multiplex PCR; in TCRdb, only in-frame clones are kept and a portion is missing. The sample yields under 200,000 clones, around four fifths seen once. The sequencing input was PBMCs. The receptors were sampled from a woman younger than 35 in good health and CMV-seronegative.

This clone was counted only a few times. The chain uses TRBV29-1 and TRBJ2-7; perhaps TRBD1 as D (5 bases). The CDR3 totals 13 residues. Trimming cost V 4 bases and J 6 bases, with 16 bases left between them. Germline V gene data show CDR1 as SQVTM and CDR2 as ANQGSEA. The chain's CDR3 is CSVARQGLVEQYF. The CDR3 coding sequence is TGCAGCGTTGCCCGTCAGGGTCTGGTCGAGCAGTACTTC.

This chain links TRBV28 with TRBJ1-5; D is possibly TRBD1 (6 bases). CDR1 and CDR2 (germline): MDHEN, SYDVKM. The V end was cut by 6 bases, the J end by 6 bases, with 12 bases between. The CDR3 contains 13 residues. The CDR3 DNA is TGTGCCAGCAGCTTAACAGGGATTCAGCCCCAGCATTTT. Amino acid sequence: CASSLTGIQPQHF.

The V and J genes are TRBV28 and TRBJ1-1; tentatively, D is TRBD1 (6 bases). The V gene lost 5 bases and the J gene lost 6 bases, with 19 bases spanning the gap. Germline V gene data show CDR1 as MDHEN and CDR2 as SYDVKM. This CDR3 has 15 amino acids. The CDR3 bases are TGTGCCAGCAGTGGGACACAAAGGGAGAAGCCTGAAGCTTTCTTT. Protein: CASSGTQREKPEAFF.

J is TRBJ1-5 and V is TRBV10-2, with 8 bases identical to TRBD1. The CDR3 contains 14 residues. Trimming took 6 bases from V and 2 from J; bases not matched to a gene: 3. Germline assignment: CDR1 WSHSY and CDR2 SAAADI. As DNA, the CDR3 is TGCGCCAGCAGAGGACAGGGTGGCAATCAGCCCCAGCATTTT. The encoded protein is CASRGQGGNQPQHF.

For the CDR3, the DNA is TGCGCCAGCAGCTTGTCTAGGGGAATGAACACTGAAGCTTTCTTT. This encodes CASSLSRGMNTEAFF. The chain carries TRBV5-1 and TRBJ1-1, with D possibly being TRBD1 (5 bases). This CDR3 contains 15 residues. With 1 base removed from V and 0 bases from J, the gap between germline ends came to 10 bases. CDR1 SGHRS and CDR2 YFSETQ come from the germline V gene.

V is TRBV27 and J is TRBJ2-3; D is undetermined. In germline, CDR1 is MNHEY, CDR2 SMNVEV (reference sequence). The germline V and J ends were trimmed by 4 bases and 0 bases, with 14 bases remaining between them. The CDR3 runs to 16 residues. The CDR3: CASSYLSSWSTDTQYF. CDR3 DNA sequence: TGTGCCAGCAGTTACCTTAGCAGCTGGAGCACAGATACGCAGTATTTT.

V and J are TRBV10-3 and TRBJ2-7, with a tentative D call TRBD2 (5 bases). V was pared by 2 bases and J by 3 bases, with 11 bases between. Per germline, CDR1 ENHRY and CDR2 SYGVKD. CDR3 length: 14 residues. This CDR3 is CAISENAGGYEQYF. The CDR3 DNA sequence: TGTGCCATCAGTGAGAATGCTGGAGGCTACGAGCAGTACTTC.

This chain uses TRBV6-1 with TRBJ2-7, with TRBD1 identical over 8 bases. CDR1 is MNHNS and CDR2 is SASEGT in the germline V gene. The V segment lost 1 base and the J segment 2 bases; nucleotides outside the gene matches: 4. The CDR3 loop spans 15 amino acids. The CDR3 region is CASSEGDRTTYEQYF. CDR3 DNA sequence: TGTGCCAGCAGTGAAGGGGACAGGACCACCTACGAGCAGTACTTC.

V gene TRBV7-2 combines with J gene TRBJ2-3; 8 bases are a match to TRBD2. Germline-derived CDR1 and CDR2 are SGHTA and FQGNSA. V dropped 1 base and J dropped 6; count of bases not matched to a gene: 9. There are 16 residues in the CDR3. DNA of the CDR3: TGTGCCAGCAGCTTAGGCTGGACGGGGGGGTGGGATACGCAGTATTTT. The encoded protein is CASSLGWTGGWDTQYF.

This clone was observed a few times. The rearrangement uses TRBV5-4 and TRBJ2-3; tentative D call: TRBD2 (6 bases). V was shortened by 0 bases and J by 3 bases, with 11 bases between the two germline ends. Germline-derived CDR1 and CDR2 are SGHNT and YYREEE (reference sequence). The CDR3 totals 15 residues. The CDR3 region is CASSLVGAGTDTQYF. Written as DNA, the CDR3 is TGTGCCAGCAGCTTGGTAGGGGCGGGAACAGATACGCAGTATTTT. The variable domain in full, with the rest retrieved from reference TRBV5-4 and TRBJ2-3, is ETGVTQSPTHLIKTRGQQVTLRCSSQSGHNTVSWYQQALGQGPQFIFQYYREEENGRGNFPPRFSGLQFPNYSSELNVNALELDDSALYLCASSLVGAGTDTQYFGPGTRLTVL.

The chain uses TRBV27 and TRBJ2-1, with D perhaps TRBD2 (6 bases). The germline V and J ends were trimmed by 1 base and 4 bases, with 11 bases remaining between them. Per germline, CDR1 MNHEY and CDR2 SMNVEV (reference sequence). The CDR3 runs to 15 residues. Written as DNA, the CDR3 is TGTGCCAGCAGTTTATTCGGGACTTATTACAATGAGCAGTTCTTC. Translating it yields CASSLFGTYYNEQFF.

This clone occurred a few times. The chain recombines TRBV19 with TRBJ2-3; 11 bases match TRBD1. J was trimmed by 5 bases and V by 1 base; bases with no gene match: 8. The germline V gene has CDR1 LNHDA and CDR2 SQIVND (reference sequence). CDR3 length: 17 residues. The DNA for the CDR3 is TGTGCCAGTAGTATAGGCCGGACAGGGGGCGCGGGAGATACGCAGTATTTT. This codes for CASSIGRTGGAGDTQYF.

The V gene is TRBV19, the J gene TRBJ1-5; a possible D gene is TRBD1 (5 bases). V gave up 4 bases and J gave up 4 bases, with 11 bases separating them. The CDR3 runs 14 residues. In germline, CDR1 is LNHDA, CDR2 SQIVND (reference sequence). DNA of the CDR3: TGTGCCAGTAGTAGATTGCAGGGAAATCAGCCCCAGCATTTT. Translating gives CASSRLQGNQPQHF.

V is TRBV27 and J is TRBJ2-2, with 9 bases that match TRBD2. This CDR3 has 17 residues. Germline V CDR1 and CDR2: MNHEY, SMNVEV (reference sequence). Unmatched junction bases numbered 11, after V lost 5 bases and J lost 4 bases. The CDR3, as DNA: TGTGCCAGCAGTCCCACCATAGCGGGAGCCTCCACCGGGGAGCTGTTTTTT. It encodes CASSPTIAGASTGELFF.

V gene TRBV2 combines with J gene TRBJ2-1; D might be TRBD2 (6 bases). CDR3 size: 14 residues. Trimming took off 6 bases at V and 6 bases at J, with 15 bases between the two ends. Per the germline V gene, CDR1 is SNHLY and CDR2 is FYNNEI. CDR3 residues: CASSPTAGFNEQFF. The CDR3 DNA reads TGTGCCAGCAGCCCTACAGCGGGTTTCAATGAGCAGTTCTTC.

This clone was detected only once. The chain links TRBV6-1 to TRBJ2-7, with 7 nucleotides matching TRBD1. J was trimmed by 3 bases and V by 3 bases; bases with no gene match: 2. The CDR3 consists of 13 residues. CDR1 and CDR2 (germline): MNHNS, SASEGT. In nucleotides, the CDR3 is TGTGCCAGCAGTGAGGGACAGAACTACGAGCAGTACTTC. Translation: CASSEGQNYEQYF.

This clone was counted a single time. The CDR3 nucleotides read TGTGCCAGCAGGGGCTTCGGGACGGGACAGGAGACAGATACGCAGTATTTT. This encodes CASRGFGTGQETDTQYF. The chain couples TRBV2 to TRBJ2-3, with 8 positions matching TRBD1. The V and J ends lost 6 bases and 3 bases, in that order; junction bases with no gene match: 14. The CDR3 length is 17 residues. Germline assignment: CDR1 SNHLY and CDR2 FYNNEI.

CDR3 nucleotides: TGTGCCAGCAGCACTAACAATGAGCAGTTCTTC. It yields the protein CASSTNNEQFF. The rearrangement links TRBV7-6 to TRBJ2-1; D is undetermined. Germline CDR1 is SGHVS and CDR2 is FNYEAQ. The length of the CDR3 is 11 residues. Trimming removed 5 bases at V and 5 bases at J, with 4 bases between.

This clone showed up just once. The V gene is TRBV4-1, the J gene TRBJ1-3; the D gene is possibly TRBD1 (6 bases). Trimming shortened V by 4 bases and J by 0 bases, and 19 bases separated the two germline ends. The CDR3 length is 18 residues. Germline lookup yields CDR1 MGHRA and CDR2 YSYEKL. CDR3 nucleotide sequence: TGCGCCAGCAGCCGCAACCGGGACATTCTTTTCTCTGGAAACACCATATATTTT. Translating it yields CASSRNRDILFSGNTIYF.

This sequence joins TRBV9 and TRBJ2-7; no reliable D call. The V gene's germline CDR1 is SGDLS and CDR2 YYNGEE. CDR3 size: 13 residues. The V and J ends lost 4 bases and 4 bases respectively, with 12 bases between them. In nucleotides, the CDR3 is TGTGCCAGCAGCCCTCCTCACGGTTACGAGCAGTACTTC. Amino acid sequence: CASSPPHGYEQYF.

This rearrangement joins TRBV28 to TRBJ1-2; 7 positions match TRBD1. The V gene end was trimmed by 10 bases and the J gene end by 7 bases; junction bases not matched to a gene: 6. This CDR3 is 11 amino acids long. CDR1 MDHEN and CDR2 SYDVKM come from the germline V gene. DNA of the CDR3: TGTGCCACACAGGGGCCTCTTGGCTACACCTTC. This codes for CATQGPLGYTF.

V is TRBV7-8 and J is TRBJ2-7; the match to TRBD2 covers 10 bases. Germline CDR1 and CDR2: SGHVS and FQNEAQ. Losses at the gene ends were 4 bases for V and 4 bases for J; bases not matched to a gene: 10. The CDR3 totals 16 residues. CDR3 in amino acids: CASSSIAGGPPYEQYF. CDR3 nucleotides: TGTGCCAGCAGCTCAATAGCGGGGGGCCCCCCGTACGAGCAGTACTTC.

CDR3: CASSFSTEAFF. CDR3 DNA: TGTGCCAGCAGCTTTAGCACTGAAGCTTTCTTT. The chain uses TRBV7-2 and TRBJ1-1, with no clear D. V shed 3 bases and J shed 4 bases, with 3 bases lying between them. The CDR3 is 11 amino acids. Germline V gene lookup returns CDR1 SGHTA and CDR2 FQGNSA.